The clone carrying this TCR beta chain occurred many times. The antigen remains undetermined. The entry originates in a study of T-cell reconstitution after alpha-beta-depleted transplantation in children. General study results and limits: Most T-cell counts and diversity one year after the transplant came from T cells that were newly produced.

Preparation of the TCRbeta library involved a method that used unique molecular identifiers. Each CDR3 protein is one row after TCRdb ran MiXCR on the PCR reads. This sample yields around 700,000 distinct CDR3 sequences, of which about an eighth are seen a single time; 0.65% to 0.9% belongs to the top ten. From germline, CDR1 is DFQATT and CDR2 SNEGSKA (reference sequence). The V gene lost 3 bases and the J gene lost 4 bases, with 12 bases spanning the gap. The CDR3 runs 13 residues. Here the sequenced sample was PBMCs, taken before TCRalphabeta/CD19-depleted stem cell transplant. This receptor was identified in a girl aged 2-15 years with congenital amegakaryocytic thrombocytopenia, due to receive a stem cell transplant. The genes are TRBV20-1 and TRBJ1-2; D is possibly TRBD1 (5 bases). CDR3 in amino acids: CSASKGPLYGYTF. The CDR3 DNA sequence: TGCAGTGCTAGTAAGGGGCCTCTCTATGGCTACACCTTC.